The 5 T cell receptor beta chains given below trace back to one sample, sequenced in a study of CD8+ T cells in alopecia areata. Noted treatment: oral pan-JAK inhibitor, 5-10 mg twice daily. Extracted RNA was reverse transcribed into cDNA, the sequencing template. Assay: immunoSEQ multiplex PCR; the TCRdb copy retains only in-frame clones and omits some. This sample has under 250,000 clones; approximately 70% occur once, and the top ten carry 0.95% to 1.5%. Sequenced material: CD4+ T cells sorted from blood, taken at approximately week 42, from a patient treated with tofacitinib. All receptors derive from a human donor with alopecia areata.

The V and J genes are TRBV6-1 and TRBJ2-7; D is perhaps TRBD1 (5 bases). Germline assignment: CDR1 MNHNS and CDR2 SASEGT. Trimming stripped 11 bases from V and 6 bases from J, with 20 bases between. This CDR3 is 13 amino acids long. CDR3 nucleotide sequence: TGTGCCTCAGGGCCGATGACTGTACGCGAGCAGTACTTC. The encoded protein is CASGPMTVREQYF.

This clone has more than one count but fewer than ten. This rearrangement joins TRBV6-5 to TRBJ1-1, with 9 bases matching TRBD1. CDR1 and CDR2 (germline): MNHEY, SVGAGI. The CDR3 is 14 amino acids. Unmatched junction bases numbered 8, after V lost 6 bases and J lost 6 bases. The CDR3 region is CASSYITGGPEAFF. The CDR3 DNA reads TGTGCCAGCAGCTACATTACAGGGGGCCCTGAAGCTTTCTTT.

The gene calls are TRBV11-2 and TRBJ1-2; D gene uncertain. The V end lost 8 bases, the J end lost 2 bases, and 6 bases lay between the germline ends. The germline CDR1 and CDR2 sequences are SGHAT and FQNNGV. The CDR3 is 11 amino acids. The CDR3 coding sequence is TGTGCCAGCTCTGGAAACTATGGCTACACCTTC. Amino acid sequence: CASSGNYGYTF.

The rearrangement joins TRBV4-3 to TRBJ2-2; 10 bases align to TRBD2. With V trimmed by 2 bases and J by 3 bases, 6 bases remained unmatched. CDR3 length: 17 amino acids. Germline V gene data show CDR1 as LGHNA and CDR2 as YSLEER. The CDR3 here is CASSQIERGGYTGELFF. In nucleotides, the CDR3 is TGCGCCAGCAGCCAAATTGAGCGGGGGGGCTACACCGGGGAGCTGTTTTTT.

This chain uses TRBV30 with TRBJ2-6; D is perhaps TRBD1 (5 bases). V was clipped by 4 bases and J by 0 bases, with 25 bases between them. There are 20 residues in the CDR3. The germline gives CDR1 GTSNPN, CDR2 SVGIG (reference sequence). The CDR3 sequence: CAWTKWGRDPTYSGANVLTF. The CDR3 bases are TGTGCCTGGACGAAATGGGGCAGAGACCCCACATACTCTGGGGCCAACGTCCTGACTTTC.